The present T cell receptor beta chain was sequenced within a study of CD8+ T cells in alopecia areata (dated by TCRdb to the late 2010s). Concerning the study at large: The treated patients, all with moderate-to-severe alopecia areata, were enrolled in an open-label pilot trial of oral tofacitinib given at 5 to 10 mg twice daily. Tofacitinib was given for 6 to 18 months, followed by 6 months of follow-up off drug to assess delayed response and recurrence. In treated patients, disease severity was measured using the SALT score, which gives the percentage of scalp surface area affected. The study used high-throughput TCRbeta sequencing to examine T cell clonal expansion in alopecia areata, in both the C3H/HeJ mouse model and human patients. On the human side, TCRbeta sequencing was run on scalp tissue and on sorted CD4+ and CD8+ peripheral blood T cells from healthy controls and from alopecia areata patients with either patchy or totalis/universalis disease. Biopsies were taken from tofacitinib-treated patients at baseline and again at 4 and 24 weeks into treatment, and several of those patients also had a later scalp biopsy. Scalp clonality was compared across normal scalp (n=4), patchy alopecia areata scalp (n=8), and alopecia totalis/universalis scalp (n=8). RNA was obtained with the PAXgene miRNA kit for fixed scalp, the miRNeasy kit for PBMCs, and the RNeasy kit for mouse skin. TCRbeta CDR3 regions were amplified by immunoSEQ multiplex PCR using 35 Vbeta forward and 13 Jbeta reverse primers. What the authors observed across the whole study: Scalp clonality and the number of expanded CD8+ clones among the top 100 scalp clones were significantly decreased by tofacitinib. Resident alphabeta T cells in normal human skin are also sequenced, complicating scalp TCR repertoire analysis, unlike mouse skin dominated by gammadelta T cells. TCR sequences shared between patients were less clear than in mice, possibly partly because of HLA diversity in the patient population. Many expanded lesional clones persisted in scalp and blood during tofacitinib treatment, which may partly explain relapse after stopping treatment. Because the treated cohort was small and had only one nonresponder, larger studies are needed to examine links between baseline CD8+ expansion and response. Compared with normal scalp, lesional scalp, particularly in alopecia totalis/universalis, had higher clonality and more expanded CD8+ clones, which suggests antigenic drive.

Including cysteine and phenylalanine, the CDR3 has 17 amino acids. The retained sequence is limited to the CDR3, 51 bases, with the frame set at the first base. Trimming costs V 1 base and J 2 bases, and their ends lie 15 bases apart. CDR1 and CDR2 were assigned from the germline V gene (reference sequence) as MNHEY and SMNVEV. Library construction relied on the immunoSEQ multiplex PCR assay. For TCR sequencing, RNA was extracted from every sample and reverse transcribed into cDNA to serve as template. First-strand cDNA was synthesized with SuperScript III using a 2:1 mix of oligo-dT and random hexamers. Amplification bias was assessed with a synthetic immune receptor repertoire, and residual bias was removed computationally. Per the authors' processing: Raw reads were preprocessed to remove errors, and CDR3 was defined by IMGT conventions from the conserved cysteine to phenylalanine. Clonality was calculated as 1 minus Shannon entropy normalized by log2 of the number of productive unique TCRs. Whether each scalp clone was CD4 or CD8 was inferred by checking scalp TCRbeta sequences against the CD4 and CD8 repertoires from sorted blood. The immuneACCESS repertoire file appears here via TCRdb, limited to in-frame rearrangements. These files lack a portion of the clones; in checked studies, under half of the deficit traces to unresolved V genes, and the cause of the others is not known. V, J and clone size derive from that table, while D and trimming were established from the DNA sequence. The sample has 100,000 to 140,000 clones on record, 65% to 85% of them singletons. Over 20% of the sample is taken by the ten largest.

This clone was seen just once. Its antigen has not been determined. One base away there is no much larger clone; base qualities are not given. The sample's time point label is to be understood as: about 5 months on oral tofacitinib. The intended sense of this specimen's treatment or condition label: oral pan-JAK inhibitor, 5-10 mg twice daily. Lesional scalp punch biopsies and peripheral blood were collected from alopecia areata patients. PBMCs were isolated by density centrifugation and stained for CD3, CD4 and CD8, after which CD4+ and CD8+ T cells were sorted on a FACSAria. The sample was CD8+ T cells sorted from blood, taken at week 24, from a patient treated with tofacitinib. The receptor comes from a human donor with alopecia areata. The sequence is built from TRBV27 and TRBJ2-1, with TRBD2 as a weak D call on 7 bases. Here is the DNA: TGTGCCAGCAGTTTATTTCGCGGGGGCCCCGCCTACAATGAGCAGTTCTTC. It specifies CASSLFRGGPAYNEQFF.